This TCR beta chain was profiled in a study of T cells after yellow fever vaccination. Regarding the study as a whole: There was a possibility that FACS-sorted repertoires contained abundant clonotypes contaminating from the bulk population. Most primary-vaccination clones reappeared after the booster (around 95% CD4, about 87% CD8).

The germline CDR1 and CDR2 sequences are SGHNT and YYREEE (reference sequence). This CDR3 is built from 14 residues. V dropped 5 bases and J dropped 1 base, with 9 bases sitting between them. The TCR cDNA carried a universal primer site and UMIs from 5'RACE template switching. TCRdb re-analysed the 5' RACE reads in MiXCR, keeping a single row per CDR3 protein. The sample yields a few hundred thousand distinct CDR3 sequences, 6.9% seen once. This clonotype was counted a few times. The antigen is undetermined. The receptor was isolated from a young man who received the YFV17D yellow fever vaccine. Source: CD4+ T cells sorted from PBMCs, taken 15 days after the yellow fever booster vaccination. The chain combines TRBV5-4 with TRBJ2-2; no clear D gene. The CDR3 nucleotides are TGTGCCAGCAGATCCGGGCGGAACACCGGGGAGCTGTTTTTT. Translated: CASRSGRNTGELFF.